The rows below give T cell receptor beta chains drawn from one sample of a study of shared clonotypes between healthy human individuals. Generated by immunoSEQ multiplex PCR, the TCRdb table keeps only in-frame clones and is missing some. Of some 2.1 million clones listed, about 95% were seen once; the top ten hold 0.9% to 1.3%. The sequenced sample consisted of naive CD8+ T cells sorted from blood. Receptor source: a man aged 18 to 29 in good health. Both conserved end residues are part of each CDR3. Each record gives: CDR3 protein, CDR3 DNA, D gene, clone size, V gene, J gene, CDR3 length. The D gene is left open where the match is weak. Part of the rows lack a size; the others show once, few, many or a class for expanded clones.

CDR3aa: CASSTPGTGRVEQYF
CDR3nt: TGTGCCAGCAGCACCCCCGGGACAGGACGGGTCGAGCAGTACTTC
d_gene: TRBD1
abundance: -
v_gene: TRBV27
j_gene: TRBJ2-7
len: 15

CDR3aa: CASSFRQAETQYF
CDR3nt: TGTGCCAGCAGTTTCAGGCAGGCGGAGACCCAGTACTTC
d_gene: -
abundance: -
v_gene: TRBV27
j_gene: TRBJ2-5
len: 13

CDR3aa: CASSEAYGSYEQYF
CDR3nt: TGTGCCAGCAGTGAAGCTTACGGCTCCTACGAGCAGTACTTC
d_gene: -
abundance: -
v_gene: TRBV2
j_gene: TRBJ2-7
len: 14

CDR3aa: CASSYPKDRVTRGEQYF
CDR3nt: TGTGCCAGCAGCTACCCCAAAGACAGGGTGACCCGGGGCGAGCAGTACTTC
d_gene: TRBD1
abundance: -
v_gene: TRBV7-9
j_gene: TRBJ2-7
len: 17

CDR3aa: CTSSQDSTRQGDTQYF
CDR3nt: TGCACCAGCAGCCAAGACTCGACTCGACAGGGGGATACGCAGTATTTT
d_gene: -
abundance: -
v_gene: TRBV1
j_gene: TRBJ2-3
len: 16

CDR3aa: CAAARNTGELFF
CDR3nt: TGTGCCGCCGCGCGAAACACCGGGGAGCTGTTTTTT
d_gene: -
abundance: -
v_gene: TRBV28
j_gene: TRBJ2-2
len: 12

CDR3aa: CASSFEGQFDGYTF
CDR3nt: TGTGCCAGCAGTTTTGAGGGACAGTTTGATGGCTACACCTTC
d_gene: TRBD1
abundance: -
v_gene: TRBV28
j_gene: TRBJ1-2
len: 14

CDR3aa: CASSFPYNEQFF
CDR3nt: TGTGCCAGCAGCTTTCCCTACAATGAGCAGTTCTTC
d_gene: -
abundance: -
v_gene: TRBV7-9
j_gene: TRBJ2-1
len: 12

CDR3aa: CSVRAGGLESFF
CDR3nt: TGCAGCGTTCGCGCCGGGGGGCTTGAGTCTTTCTTT
d_gene: -
abundance: -
v_gene: TRBV29-1
j_gene: TRBJ1-1
len: 12

CDR3aa: CASSLLGLSTDTQYF
CDR3nt: TGTGCCAGCAGCTTATTGGGGCTTAGCACAGATACGCAGTATTTT
d_gene: -
abundance: -
v_gene: TRBV11-2
j_gene: TRBJ2-3
len: 15

CDR3aa: CASSLLGQGYNEQFF
CDR3nt: TGTGCCAGCAGTTTATTGGGACAGGGGTACAATGAGCAGTTCTTC
d_gene: TRBD1
abundance: -
v_gene: TRBV28
j_gene: TRBJ2-1
len: 15

CDR3aa: CASSLSDSPPAASTDTQYF
CDR3nt: TGTGCCAGCAGTTTGAGCGACAGCCCCCCCGCGGCTAGCACAGATACGCAGTATTTT
d_gene: -
abundance: once
v_gene: TRBV28
j_gene: TRBJ2-3
len: 19

CDR3aa: CASSAGTSGFSSYNEQFF
CDR3nt: TGTGCCAGCAGCGCCGGGACTAGCGGGTTTAGCTCCTACAATGAGCAGTTCTTC
d_gene: TRBD2
abundance: once
v_gene: TRBV7-9
j_gene: TRBJ2-1
len: 18

CDR3aa: CATSPTEGRGYTF
CDR3nt: TGTGCCACCAGCCCTACGGAGGGGAGGGGCTACACCTTC
d_gene: -
abundance: -
v_gene: TRBV15
j_gene: TRBJ1-2
len: 13

CDR3aa: CASSPLAGEETQYF
CDR3nt: TGTGCCAGCAGTCCTCTAGCGGGAGAAGAGACCCAGTACTTC
d_gene: TRBD2
abundance: -
v_gene: TRBV6-5
j_gene: TRBJ2-5
len: 14

CDR3aa: CASSYTGGMNEQFF
CDR3nt: TGTGCCAGCAGCTACACAGGGGGCATGAATGAGCAGTTCTTC
d_gene: TRBD1
abundance: -
v_gene: TRBV7-9
j_gene: TRBJ2-1
len: 14

CDR3aa: CATSEGLAGGPLTGELFF
CDR3nt: TGTGCCACCAGCGAAGGACTAGCGGGGGGGCCTCTCACCGGGGAGCTGTTTTTT
d_gene: TRBD2
abundance: -
v_gene: TRBV15
j_gene: TRBJ2-2
len: 18

CDR3aa: CASSGGQFSYEQYF
CDR3nt: TGTGCCAGCAGCGGGGGACAGTTCTCCTACGAGCAGTACTTC
d_gene: TRBD1
abundance: -
v_gene: TRBV9
j_gene: TRBJ2-7
len: 14

CDR3aa: CASSPSGTGGYEQYF
CDR3nt: TGCGCCAGCAGCCCATCCGGGACAGGGGGCTACGAGCAGTACTTC
d_gene: TRBD1
abundance: -
v_gene: TRBV5-1
j_gene: TRBJ2-7
len: 15

CDR3aa: CSVVPPHGGGGFHEQYF
CDR3nt: TGCAGCGTTGTGCCCCCCCACGGCGGAGGGGGCTTCCACGAGCAGTACTTC
d_gene: -
abundance: -
v_gene: TRBV29-1
j_gene: TRBJ2-7
len: 17

CDR3aa: CASSFHPETQYF
CDR3nt: TGTGCCAGCAGCTTCCACCCGGAGACCCAGTACTTC
d_gene: -
abundance: -
v_gene: TRBV11-2
j_gene: TRBJ2-5
len: 12

CDR3aa: CASSYRGRETQYF
CDR3nt: TGTGCCAGCAGTTACAGAGGGCGGGAGACCCAGTACTTC
d_gene: -
abundance: -
v_gene: TRBV6-5
j_gene: TRBJ2-5
len: 13

CDR3aa: CASSSVGTTPRNQPQHF
CDR3nt: TGTGCCAGCAGTTCCGTCGGGACAACCCCTCGCAATCAGCCCCAGCATTTT
d_gene: -
abundance: -
v_gene: TRBV28
j_gene: TRBJ1-5
len: 17

CDR3aa: CASSPGSTGELFF
CDR3nt: TGTGCCAGCTCACCGGGAAGCACCGGGGAGCTGTTTTTT
d_gene: -
abundance: once
v_gene: TRBV18
j_gene: TRBJ2-2
len: 13

CDR3aa: CASSLATGGNEKLFF
CDR3nt: TGTGCCAGCAGCTTGGCGACAGGGGGTAATGAAAAACTGTTTTTT
d_gene: TRBD1
abundance: -
v_gene: TRBV5-6
j_gene: TRBJ1-4
len: 15

CDR3aa: CASSQTGTGAYEQYF
CDR3nt: TGCGCCAGCAGCCAAACCGGGACAGGGGCCTACGAGCAGTACTTC
d_gene: TRBD1
abundance: few
v_gene: TRBV4-1
j_gene: TRBJ2-7
len: 15

CDR3aa: CASSLTGTGGSNYGYTF
CDR3nt: TGTGCCAGCAGCTTAACCGGGACAGGGGGCAGTAACTATGGCTACACCTTC
d_gene: TRBD1
abundance: -
v_gene: TRBV7-9
j_gene: TRBJ1-2
len: 17

CDR3aa: CASSLAARNSNQPQHF
CDR3nt: TGTGCCAGCAGCTTGGCGGCGAGGAATAGCAATCAGCCCCAGCATTTT
d_gene: -
abundance: -
v_gene: TRBV5-4
j_gene: TRBJ1-5
len: 16

CDR3aa: CASSYSHEGLNEKLFF
CDR3nt: TGTGCCAGCAGTTACTCGCACGAGGGTCTGAATGAAAAACTGTTTTTT
d_gene: -
abundance: -
v_gene: TRBV6-5
j_gene: TRBJ1-4
len: 16

CDR3aa: CASSLIPGTSGGPPYEQYF
CDR3nt: TGTGCCAGCAGCCTAATCCCCGGGACTAGCGGGGGGCCCCCCTACGAGCAGTACTTC
d_gene: TRBD2
abundance: -
v_gene: TRBV14
j_gene: TRBJ2-7
len: 19

CDR3aa: CASSPLGSSNQPQHF
CDR3nt: TGTGCCAGCAGTCCCCTGGGCAGTTCCAATCAGCCCCAGCATTTT
d_gene: -
abundance: -
v_gene: TRBV27
j_gene: TRBJ1-5
len: 15